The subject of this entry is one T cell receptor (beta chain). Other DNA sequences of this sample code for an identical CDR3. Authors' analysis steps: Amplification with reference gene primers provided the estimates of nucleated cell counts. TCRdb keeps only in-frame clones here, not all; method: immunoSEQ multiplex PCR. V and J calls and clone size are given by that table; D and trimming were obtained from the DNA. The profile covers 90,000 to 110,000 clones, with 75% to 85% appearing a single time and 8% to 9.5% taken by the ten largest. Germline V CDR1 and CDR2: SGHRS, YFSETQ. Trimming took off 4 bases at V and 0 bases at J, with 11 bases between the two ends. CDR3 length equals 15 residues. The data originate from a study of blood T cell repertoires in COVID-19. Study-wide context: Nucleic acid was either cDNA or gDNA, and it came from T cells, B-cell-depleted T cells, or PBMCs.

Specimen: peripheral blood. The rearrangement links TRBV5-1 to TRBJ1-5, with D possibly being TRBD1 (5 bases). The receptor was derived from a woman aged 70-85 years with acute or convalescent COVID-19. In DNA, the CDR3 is TGCGCCAGCAGCATAGACAGCTTTAGCAATCAGCCCCAGCATTTT. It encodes CASSIDSFSNQPQHF.